The 25 T cell receptor beta chains below all came from one sample that was sequenced in a study of radiotherapy plus CTLA-4 blockade in lung cancer (dated by TCRdb to the late 2010s). To prepare the library, the immunoSEQ multiplex PCR assay was applied. Sourced from immuneACCESS, this table was stored by TCRdb with only in-frame sequences that have V and J called. A share of the clones is absent; for the studies checked, an unresolved V gene accounts for under half, and the remainder has no known explanation. In all, the sample holds about 97,000 clones, and about 70% of those were seen once. 2.8% of the sample comes from the top ten. Material: peripheral blood, obtained from a patient treated with radiotherapy plus ipilimumab. The receptors were gathered from a human donor with non-small cell lung cancer who had a partial response to radiotherapy plus ipilimumab. Some clones in this sample may be carry-over from other donors' samples.

This clone turned up a few times. The rearrangement joins TRBV5-1 to TRBJ1-1, with D tentatively TRBD1 (6 bases). This CDR3 comprises 15 residues. Germline lookup yields CDR1 SGHRS and CDR2 YFSETQ. V lost 4 bases and J 4 bases, leaving 17 bases between the germline ends. CDR3 DNA: TGCGCCAGCAGCCCCTCGGGGGGGCGGGTCACTGAAGCTTTCTTT. Its protein is CASSPSGGRVTEAFF.

This rearrangement joins TRBV25-1 to TRBJ1-2; 9 bases are a match to TRBD1. The ends lost 2 bases at V and 7 bases at J; junction bases unmatched: 8. The CDR3 is 15 amino acids. Germline V gives CDR1 MGHDK, CDR2 SYGVNS. DNA for the CDR3: TGTGCCAGCAGTGAACTACAGGGGGCGTACGGTGGCTACACCTTC. Its protein is CASSELQGAYGGYTF.

The rearrangement links TRBV28 to TRBJ2-7; TRBD2 matches 11 bases. Germline V lookup: CDR1 MDHEN, CDR2 SYDVKM. The CDR3 runs to 15 residues. V gave up 7 bases and J gave up 1 base; unmatched junction bases: 6. CDR3 in amino acids: CASILGTSGSYEQYF. CDR3 sequence (DNA): TGTGCCAGCATATTGGGGACTAGCGGTTCCTACGAGCAGTACTTC.

J is TRBJ2-3 and V is TRBV6-6; 10 nucleotides match TRBD2. The CDR3 sequence is 16 residues long. With V trimmed by 4 bases and J by 0 bases, 4 bases remained unmatched. The germline gives CDR1 MNHNY, CDR2 SVGAGI (reference sequence). The CDR3 nucleotides are TGTGCCAGCAGTTCTACTAGCGGGGAAAGCACAGATACGCAGTATTTT. Amino acid sequence: CASSSTSGESTDTQYF.

The chain employs TRBV5-4 and TRBJ2-1; 9 bases are a match to TRBD1. The germline V gene encodes CDR1 SGHNT and CDR2 YYREEE (reference sequence). The CDR3 consists of 14 residues. The V and J ends lost 4 bases and 8 bases, in that order; junction bases with no gene match: 7. The CDR3 reads CASSPRDRDYEQFF. The DNA of the CDR3 is TGTGCCAGCAGCCCCCGGGACAGGGATTATGAGCAGTTCTTC.

The gene calls are TRBV7-2 and TRBJ2-5, with 7 positions matching TRBD1. The CDR3 has 14 amino acids. Losses at the gene ends were 2 bases for V and 2 bases for J; bases not matched to a gene: 2. In germline, CDR1 is SGHTA, CDR2 FQGNSA. CDR3 sequence: CASSLLGQQETQYF. CDR3 coding DNA: TGTGCCAGCAGCTTATTGGGACAGCAAGAGACCCAGTACTTC.

This rearrangement joins TRBV7-6 to TRBJ2-3; D is perhaps TRBD2 (5 bases). CDR1 and CDR2 from the germline V gene are SGHVS and FNYEAQ. Trimming stripped 5 bases from V and 5 bases from J, with 17 bases between. The CDR3 sequence is 15 residues long. The CDR3 DNA reads TGTGCCAGCAGCCCAGTGGCGCAGGCGGGAGATACGCAGTATTTT. Residues: CASSPVAQAGDTQYF.

The V call is TRBV21-1, the J call TRBJ2-7; the D call in the table, TRBD1, was not verified against the DNA. TRBV21-1 counts as a pseudogene. The CDR3 has 10 residues. CDR3 region: CASKRDTPSV. CDR3 nucleotides: TGTGCCAGCAAAAGGGACACCCCTTCCGTC.

This clone has just a few counts. Different DNA sequences within this sample yield the same CDR3. This chain joins TRBV18 and TRBJ1-4, with TRBD1 matching 8 bases. The germline V gene has CDR1 KGHSH and CDR2 LQKENI. There are 13 residues in the CDR3. The junction had 5 bases not matched to a gene; V was cut back by 6 bases and J by 8 bases. CDR3 sequence (DNA): TGTGCCAGCTCTAGGGGACAGGAAGAAAAACTGTTTTTT. It is translated as CASSRGQEEKLFF.

The rearrangement uses TRBV7-9 and TRBJ2-7, with D hard to call. Germline values: CDR1 SEHNR, CDR2 FQNEAQ (reference sequence). Trimming removed 5 bases at V and 0 bases at J, with 8 bases between. The CDR3 is 13 amino acids. CDR3 in amino acids: CASSPVHSYEQYF. Here the CDR3 DNA reads TGTGCCAGCAGCCCAGTCCACTCCTACGAGCAGTACTTC.

The V call is TRBV28, the J call TRBJ1-2; possible D gene TRBD1, 6 bases. The CDR3 totals 14 residues. V lost 2 bases to trimming and J lost 4 bases, with 11 bases between them. Germline loops: CDR1 MDHEN, CDR2 SYDVKM. The CDR3 loop reads CASSLIRGTYGYTF. The CDR3 DNA sequence: TGTGCCAGCAGTTTAATCAGGGGTACCTATGGCTACACCTTC.

The chain carries TRBV2 and TRBJ2-2, with 12 bases aligning to TRBD1. Per germline, CDR1 SNHLY and CDR2 FYNNEI. CDR3 size: 14 residues. V gave up 8 bases and J gave up 4 bases; unmatched junction bases: 2. CDR3 nucleotides: TGTGCCAGCGGGACAGGGGGCGGCACCGGGGAGCTGTTTTTT. Translation gives CASGTGGGTGELFF.

This sequence joins TRBV4-3 and TRBJ2-2; D not certain. Trimming took off 2 bases at V and 2 bases at J, with 3 bases between the two ends. The CDR3 has 13 residues. Germline lookup yields CDR1 LGHNA and CDR2 YSLEER. As DNA, the CDR3 is TGCGCCAGCAGCCAACCTAACACCGGGGAGCTGTTTTTT. As protein: CASSQPNTGELFF.

This sequence joins TRBV28 and TRBJ1-1; D is perhaps TRBD1 (6 bases). The germline V gene has CDR1 MDHEN and CDR2 SYDVKM. This CDR3 contains 16 residues. V dropped 6 bases and J dropped 0 bases, with 17 bases sitting between them. Here the CDR3 DNA reads TGTGCCAGCAGCAACCGGGACAATGGAATGAACACTGAAGCTTTCTTT. Translated, it gives CASSNRDNGMNTEAFF.

The chain carries TRBV6-1 and TRBJ1-4; 8 nucleotides align to TRBD1. Germline assignment: CDR1 MNHNS and CDR2 SASEGT. With V trimmed by 3 bases and J by 10 bases, 19 bases remained unmatched. This CDR3 is built from 18 residues. The CDR3 reads CASSDRGQAQTFAVKLFF. CDR3 in DNA: TGTGCCAGCAGTGACCGGGGACAGGCCCAAACCTTTGCGGTAAAACTGTTTTTT.

The chain uses TRBV11-3 and TRBJ2-3, with TRBD2 matching 8 bases. The CDR3 loop spans 15 amino acids. Trimming cost V 7 bases and J 6 bases; bases outside gene matches: 12. The germline V gene encodes CDR1 SGHNT and CDR2 YENEEA. CDR3 residues: CASTPSGTRGDTQYF. In nucleotides, the CDR3 is TGTGCCAGCACCCCCTCAGGGACTAGAGGGGATACGCAGTATTTT.

This rearrangement joins TRBV7-3 to TRBJ2-5, with D tentatively TRBD2 (5 bases). Looked up from germline, CDR1 is SGHTA and CDR2 is FQGTGA. The CDR3 runs to 13 residues. V was cut by 4 bases and J by 0 bases, with 6 bases left in between. The CDR3 coding sequence is TGTGCCAGCAGCTCCGGGAACCAAGAGACCCAGTACTTC. It specifies CASSSGNQETQYF. Complete variable domain (other parts from reference TRBV7-3 and TRBJ2-5): GAGVSQTPSNKVTEKGKYVELRCDPISGHTALYWYRQSLGQGPEFLIYFQGTGAADDSGLPNDRFFAVRPEGSVSTLKIQRTERGDSAVYLCASSSGNQETQYFGPGTRLLVL.

V is TRBV5-4 and J is TRBJ2-2; tentatively, D is TRBD1 (5 bases). The CDR3 covers 15 residues. The V and J ends lost 0 bases and 1 base respectively, with 7 bases between them. Germline loops: CDR1 SGHNT, CDR2 YYREEE (reference sequence). CDR3 sequence reads: CASSLDRKNTGELFF. The CDR3 bases are TGTGCCAGCAGCTTGGACAGGAAGAACACCGGGGAGCTGTTTTTT.

This chain connects TRBV11-2 to TRBJ2-7, with a tentative D call TRBD2 (5 bases). CDR1 is SGHAT and CDR2 is FQNNGV in the germline V gene. V was trimmed by 0 bases and J by 0 bases, leaving 12 bases between them. CDR3 length equals 16 residues. The CDR3 DNA is TGTGCCAGCAGCTTAGATCTAGCCAGCCCCTCCTACGAGCAGTACTTC. It codes for CASSLDLASPSYEQYF.

The genes are TRBV2 and TRBJ1-5; TRBD1 agrees at 10 bases. This CDR3 has 15 residues. CDR1 is SNHLY, CDR2 FYNNEI, per germline. The V and J ends lost 5 bases and 5 bases, in that order; junction bases with no gene match: 6. In DNA form, the CDR3 reads TGTGCCAGCAGTTTTTGGACAGGGGGGCATCAGCCCCAGCATTTT. Amino acid sequence: CASSFWTGGHQPQHF.

This clone has more than one count but fewer than ten. The rearrangement uses TRBV19 and TRBJ1-3; D is unclear. CDR1 is LNHDA, CDR2 SQIVND, per germline (reference sequence). V lost 11 bases and J lost 4, with 15 bases in between. This CDR3 is built from 13 residues. CDR3 sequence reads: CAGRASGGNTIYF. The DNA of the CDR3 is TGTGCCGGCCGGGCAAGCGGAGGAAACACCATATATTTT. Full variable domain (rest looked up from reference TRBV19 and TRBJ1-3): DGGITQSPKYLFRKEGQNVTLSCEQNLNHDAMYWYRQDPGQGLRLIYYSQIVNDFQKGDIAEGYSVSREKKESFPLTVTSAQKNPTAFYLCAGRASGGNTIYFGEGSWLTVV.

A remark on this clone: The same CDR3 arises from other DNA sequences in this sample as well. The V gene is TRBV19, the J gene TRBJ1-5; D possibly corresponds to TRBD1 (6 bases). The CDR3 spans 13 residues. Trimming removed 5 bases at V and 10 bases at J, with 15 bases between. CDR1 and CDR2 from the germline V gene are LNHDA and SQIVND (reference sequence). CDR3 amino acids: CASSQQGSQPQHF. CDR3 DNA: TGTGCCAGTAGTCAACAGGGAAGCCAACCCCAGCATTTT.

This clone was counted a few times. The chain joins TRBV5-1 to TRBJ2-1; 12 nucleotides agree with TRBD2. The germline gives CDR1 SGHRS, CDR2 YFSETQ. There are 15 residues in the CDR3. V lost 4 bases, J lost 9 bases, and 8 bases stayed unmatched. The CDR3 sequence: CASSPSGGAHVEQFF. The DNA for the CDR3 is TGCGCCAGCAGCCCTAGCGGGGGGGCCCATGTTGAGCAGTTCTTC.

J is TRBJ2-2 and V is TRBV5-4; TRBD1 matches 8 bases. The CDR3 extends over 15 amino acids. V trimming: 4 bases; J trimming: 2 bases; junction bases outside the gene matches: 4. In germline, CDR1 is SGHNT, CDR2 YYREEE (reference sequence). The CDR3 protein is CASSKDRANTGELFF. DNA for the CDR3: TGTGCCAGCAGCAAGGACAGGGCTAACACCGGGGAGCTGTTTTTT.

V gene TRBV5-1 combines with J gene TRBJ2-7; TRBD1 aligns across 8 bases. The CDR3 is made up of 15 amino acids. V dropped 3 bases and J dropped 5; count of bases not matched to a gene: 10. The germline V gene encodes CDR1 SGHRS and CDR2 YFSETQ. The CDR3: CASSSRTGTSNEQYF. The CDR3 region has the DNA TGCGCCAGCAGCTCGAGGACAGGGACGTCAAACGAGCAGTACTTC.